This T cell receptor beta chain originates from a study of cytomegalovirus exposure and HLA in healthy donors. Study in general: Falling in the Caucasian-associated ancestry cluster were roughly 86% of under 500 genotyped donors. Study-wide points: The presence/absence work took it that sequencing depth was about the same across donors. The authors confirmed in vitro that a few CMV-associated chains were specific for CMV antigens.

13 Jbeta primers and 60 Vbeta primers were used for the PCR. Authors' methods: Unique TCR beta chains numbered 80 million to 95 million in a later analysis, with some 9.9 million shared. Clones were read by immunoSEQ multiplex PCR, and TCRdb kept only the in-frame ones, dropping some. The DNA was the basis for D and trimming; V, J and clone size are from that table. Of around 170,000 clones in the sample, around four fifths were seen once. Deletions cut 2 bases from V and 11 bases from J, with 12 bases between. The germline CDR1 and CDR2 sequences are KGHSH and LQKENI. This CDR3 comprises 12 residues. Comment on this clone: Its antigen remains unidentified.

What was sequenced was PBMCs. The source of this sequence is a woman aged 18-29 years in good health and CMV-seronegative. The chain carries TRBV18 and TRBJ1-1; maybe TRBD1 (6 bases). The CDR3 coding sequence is TGTGCCAGCTCACCAGGGGAAAGGGGGGCTTTCTTT. This sequence encodes CASSPGERGAFF.